This passage covers 31 T cell receptor beta chains from one sample sequenced in a study of T cell responses to AZD1222 COVID-19 vaccine. The data were produced by immunoSEQ multiplex PCR, yet TCRdb's version contains in-frame clones alone and is incomplete. The sample has around 130,000 clones, 93% seen once. The sample in question was peripheral blood, obtained on day 0 of AZD1222 vaccination. These receptors came from an adult in good health.

The chain links TRBV4-1 to TRBJ1-2; D uncertain. The CDR3 length is 14 residues. CDR1 MGHRA and CDR2 YSYEKL come from the germline V gene. Trimming pared 3 bases from V and 6 bases from J, leaving 14 bases between. The CDR3 sequence is CASSQEGYLDGYTF. In DNA, the CDR3 is TGCGCCAGCAGCCAGGAGGGTTATCTCGATGGCTACACCTTC.

The V call is TRBV7-9, the J call TRBJ1-1, with D possibly TRBD1 on 6 matching bases. The CDR3 contains 14 residues. The V end was cut by 7 bases, the J end by 0 bases, with 12 bases between. Germline V gene lookup returns CDR1 SEHNR and CDR2 FQNEAQ (reference sequence). CDR3 protein: CASNEGVMNTEAFF. The CDR3 DNA is TGTGCCAGCAATGAGGGGGTCATGAACACTGAAGCTTTCTTT.

The chain is built from TRBV7-2 and TRBJ1-5, with D possibly matching TRBD1 (6 bases). CDR3 size: 15 residues. CDR1 is SGHTA and CDR2 is FQGNSA in the germline V gene. Trimming pared 3 bases from V and 4 bases from J, leaving 13 bases between. The CDR3 reads CASSFGRGMNQPQHF. The CDR3 coding sequence is TGTGCCAGCAGCTTTGGCAGGGGTATGAATCAGCCCCAGCATTTT.

This clone appeared once. The V gene is TRBV2, the J gene TRBJ2-2; D is unclear. The V gene lost 7 bases and the J gene lost 0 bases, with 9 bases spanning the gap. The CDR3 spans 14 residues. Germline V gene sequence: CDR1 SNHLY, CDR2 FYNNEI. CDR3 region: CASNADPNTGELFF. CDR3 DNA sequence: TGTGCCAGCAATGCTGACCCGAACACCGGGGAGCTGTTTTTT.

The V and J genes are TRBV27 and TRBJ1-1, with a possible D match to TRBD1 (5 bases). CDR1 is MNHEY, CDR2 SMNVEV, per germline (reference sequence). The CDR3 totals 13 residues. V was trimmed by 6 bases and J by 8 bases, leaving 16 bases between them. Here the CDR3 reads CASRRGGGPEAFF. The CDR3 bases are TGTGCCAGCAGGAGGGGAGGTGGACCCGAAGCTTTCTTT.

The chain is built from TRBV3-1 (or the pseudogene TRBV3-2) and TRBJ2-3; TRBD2 might be the D (6 bases). The V gene's germline CDR1 is LGHDT and CDR2 YNNKEL (reference sequence). The V and J ends lost 0 bases and 2 bases respectively, with 12 bases between them. This CDR3 is 16 amino acids long. The chain's CDR3 is CASSQDIGGVTDTQYF. The CDR3 nucleotides read TGTGCCAGCAGCCAAGACATCGGCGGGGTCACAGATACGCAGTATTTT.

The chain employs TRBV21-1 and TRBJ2-1; whether TRBD1, the table's D call, matches the DNA was not checked. TRBV21-1 is a documented pseudogene. The CDR3 runs to 11 residues. DNA of the CDR3: TGTGCCAGCAGCAAATGCGGACAGCTACTCTTC. It codes for CASSKCGQLLF.

The chain uses TRBV29-1 and TRBJ1-6, with a tentative D call TRBD1 (6 bases). Between the trimmed V and J ends, which lost 6 bases and 7 bases, there was a span of 13 bases. Germline CDR1 reads SQVTM; CDR2 reads ANQGSEA. The CDR3 covers 13 residues. The CDR3 here is CSVKRQENSPLHF. In nucleotides, the CDR3 is TGCAGCGTCAAGAGACAGGAGAATTCACCCCTCCACTTT. The full variable domain, rest sourced from reference TRBV29-1 and TRBJ1-6, is SAVISQKPSRDICQRGTSLTIQCQVDSQVTMMFWYRQQPGQSLTLIATANQGSEATYESGFVIDKFPISRPNLTFSTLTVSNMSPEDSSIYLCSVKRQENSPLHFGNGTRLTVT.

The chain carries TRBV9 and TRBJ1-4; weak D call: TRBD1 (5 bases). The CDR3 covers 14 residues. Trimming cost V 4 bases and J 7 bases, with 14 bases left between them. The germline gives CDR1 SGDLS, CDR2 YYNGEE. CDR3 nucleotides: TGTGCCAGCAGCTGGGACCACCGCGGTGAAAAACTGTTTTTT. Protein: CASSWDHRGEKLFF.

In this sample, this clone turned up once. V gene TRBV5-4 combines with J gene TRBJ1-1, with D possibly matching TRBD1 (5 bases). V lost 0 bases and J 0 bases, leaving 15 bases between the germline ends. CDR3 length: 17 residues. Germline-derived CDR1 and CDR2 are SGHNT and YYREEE (reference sequence). CDR3 bases: TGTGCCAGCAGCTTGGGGGCGGGGCCCTTAGTGAACACTGAAGCTTTCTTT. Its protein is CASSLGAGPLVNTEAFF.

The rearrangement joins TRBV3-1 (or the pseudogene TRBV3-2) to TRBJ1-2, with D hard to call. Per the germline V gene, CDR1 is LGHDT and CDR2 is YNNKEL (reference sequence). This CDR3 contains 13 residues. Trimming removed 4 bases at V and 5 bases at J, with 11 bases between. CDR3 DNA: TGTGCCAGCAGCCCTAGGGAACTTTATGGCTACACCTTC. Amino acid sequence: CASSPRELYGYTF.

The chain combines TRBV18 with TRBJ2-3; D is ambiguous. The CDR3 is 15 amino acids. Germline CDR1 reads KGHSH; CDR2 reads LQKENI. Trimming stripped 3 bases from V and 2 bases from J, with 12 bases between. The CDR3 DNA follows: TGTGCCAGCTCACCGTACTACCGAGCCACAGATACGCAGTATTTT. It is translated as CASSPYYRATDTQYF.

The V call is TRBV30, the J call TRBJ2-7, with TRBD1 as a possible D gene (6 bases). Trimming took off 2 bases at V and 6 bases at J, with 17 bases between the two ends. CDR1 is GTSNPN and CDR2 is SVGIG in the germline V gene (reference sequence). The CDR3 runs to 14 residues. This chain's CDR3 is CAWSKDRVRAEQYF. In DNA form, the CDR3 reads TGTGCCTGGAGTAAGGACAGAGTTAGGGCCGAGCAGTACTTC.

J is TRBJ1-1 and V is TRBV6-5; D is perhaps TRBD1 (5 bases). The CDR3 totals 15 residues. CDR1 and CDR2 from the germline V gene are MNHEY and SVGAGI. V shed 8 bases and J shed 0 bases, with 16 bases lying between them. The CDR3 is CASDSWRRLNTEAFF. CDR3 nucleotides: TGTGCCAGCGACAGCTGGAGACGTTTGAACACTGAAGCTTTCTTT.

The genes are TRBV13 and TRBJ2-3, with D hard to call. V dropped 3 bases and J dropped 13 bases, with 17 bases sitting between them. CDR1 and CDR2 from the germline V gene are PRHDT and FYEKMQ (reference sequence). CDR3 size: 13 residues. CDR3 coding DNA: TGTGCCAGCAGCTTCGGTCACTTAGGTTTTAAGTATTTT. Protein: CASSFGHLGFKYF.

This chain connects TRBV3-1 (or the pseudogene TRBV3-2) to TRBJ1-4, with TRBD1 identical over 8 bases. With V trimmed by 3 bases and J by 8 bases, 8 bases remained unmatched. The length of the CDR3 is 15 residues. In germline, CDR1 is LGHDT, CDR2 YNNKEL (reference sequence). The CDR3: CASSQIGQGWEKLFF. The CDR3 nucleotides are TGTGCCAGCAGCCAGATCGGACAGGGCTGGGAAAAACTGTTTTTT.

The V call is TRBV12-5, the J call TRBJ2-7; 7 bases are shared with TRBD1. Germline loops: CDR1 LGHNT, CDR2 FRNRAP. The junction had 3 bases not matched to a gene; V was cut back by 4 bases and J by 0 bases. The CDR3 extends over 14 amino acids. In nucleotides, the CDR3 is TGTGCTAGTGGTTGGGGGACAGCCTCCTACGAGCAGTACTTC. It codes for CASGWGTASYEQYF.

V gene TRBV10-3 combines with J gene TRBJ1-2; the match to TRBD1 covers 7 bases. Germline V lookup: CDR1 ENHRY, CDR2 SYGVKD. The CDR3 length is 14 residues. V lost 3 bases and J lost 7; bases outside the gene matches: 8. The CDR3 spells CAISETGARAGYTF. The CDR3 nucleotides are TGTGCCATCAGTGAAACAGGGGCCAGAGCTGGCTACACCTTC.

Details on this clone: Additional DNA sequences in this sample encode the identical CDR3. The chain carries TRBV10-1 and TRBJ1-2; D is unresolved. The CDR3 totals 13 residues. V shed 3 bases and J shed 0 bases, with 5 bases lying between them. In germline, CDR1 is WNHNN, CDR2 SYGVQD (reference sequence). CDR3 bases: TGCGCCAGCAGTGAATTCACTAACTATGGCTACACCTTC. The encoded protein is CASSEFTNYGYTF.

The V call is TRBV7-2, the J call TRBJ1-1; D call uncertain. This CDR3 is built from 13 residues. Per germline, CDR1 SGHTA and CDR2 FQGNSA. V was shortened by 7 bases and J by 0 bases, with 9 bases between the two germline ends. The CDR3 sequence: CASTPHMNTEAFF. CDR3 in DNA: TGTGCCAGCACCCCGCATATGAACACTGAAGCTTTCTTT.

The rearrangement joins TRBV19 to TRBJ2-2, with 8 positions matching TRBD2. Germline values: CDR1 LNHDA, CDR2 SQIVND (reference sequence). The CDR3 is made up of 20 amino acids. The ends lost 5 bases at V and 0 bases at J; junction bases unmatched: 17. For the CDR3, the DNA is TGTGCCAGTAGTCTAAAACCCGGCGAAGGGACTAGGTCGAACACCGGGGAGCTGTTTTTT. It translates to CASSLKPGEGTRSNTGELFF. Based on the CDR3 plus reference TRBV19 and TRBJ2-2, the full variable domain is DGGITQSPKYLFRKEGQNVTLSCEQNLNHDAMYWYRQDPGQGLRLIYYSQIVNDFQKGDIAEGYSVSREKKESFPLTVTSAQKNPTAFYLCASSLKPGEGTRSNTGELFFGEGSRLTVL.

The rearrangement links TRBV5-4 to TRBJ1-1, with TRBD1 matching over 12 bases. The J segment lost 4 bases and the V segment lost 3 bases, leaving 7 bases of the junction unmatched. Per the germline V gene, CDR1 is SGHNT and CDR2 is YYREEE (reference sequence). The CDR3 length is 16 residues. CDR3 residues: CASSYGLGQGATEAFF. CDR3 nucleotide sequence: TGTGCCAGCAGCTACGGGCTGGGACAGGGGGCCACTGAAGCTTTCTTT.

J is TRBJ2-7 and V is TRBV5-1, with D perhaps matching TRBD1 or TRBD2 (5 bases each). Germline V lookup: CDR1 SGHRS, CDR2 YFSETQ. The CDR3 sequence is 14 residues long. V was shortened by 0 bases and J by 2 bases, with 9 bases between the two germline ends. The CDR3 nucleotides read TGCGCCAGCAGCTTGGTCCAGGGAGCCTACGAGCAGTACTTC. Its translation is CASSLVQGAYEQYF.

The rearrangement joins TRBV20-1 to TRBJ1-6; D unresolved. Trimming shortened V by 6 bases and J by 4 bases, and 16 bases separated the two germline ends. The length of the CDR3 is 15 residues. Germline V gene sequence: CDR1 DFQATT, CDR2 SNEGSKA (reference sequence). The chain's CDR3 is CSASSRESYNSPLHF. In nucleotides, the CDR3 is TGCAGTGCGAGTTCACGGGAATCTTATAATTCACCCCTCCACTTT.

The gene calls are TRBV24-1 and TRBJ1-5, with D possibly matching TRBD1 (5 bases). The germline gives CDR1 KGHDR, CDR2 SFDVKD. The CDR3 contains 16 residues. Trimming stripped 3 bases from V and 7 bases from J, with 18 bases between. Here the CDR3 DNA reads TGTGCCACCAGTGATACCCGGGACGGAGATAGGCAGCCCCAGCATTTT. This gives the protein CATSDTRDGDRQPQHF.

The chain links TRBV14 to TRBJ1-2; perhaps TRBD1 as D (5 bases). V was shortened by 6 bases and J by 8 bases, with 16 bases between the two germline ends. CDR1 is SGHDN, CDR2 FVKESK, per germline. The CDR3 is made up of 13 amino acids. The CDR3 bases are TGTGCCAGCAGGCTCAGCGGCAGGGACGGCTACACCTTC. It encodes CASRLSGRDGYTF.

The chain couples TRBV19 to TRBJ1-2; possible D gene TRBD1, 5 bases. V gave up 5 bases and J gave up 4 bases, with 14 bases separating them. Germline CDR1 reads LNHDA; CDR2 reads SQIVND (reference sequence). The length of the CDR3 is 14 residues. In DNA form, the CDR3 reads TGTGCCAGTAGTCCGGGACGGAATATCTATGGCTACACCTTC. This codes for CASSPGRNIYGYTF.

This clone has a single count. The CDR3 protein is CASSQEDNYGYTF. DNA for the CDR3: TGCGCCAGCAGCCAAGAAGATAACTATGGCTACACCTTC. The rearrangement joins TRBV4-1 to TRBJ1-2; no clear D. The CDR3 is 13 residues long. V gave up 0 bases and J gave up 1 base, with 3 bases separating them. The germline gives CDR1 MGHRA, CDR2 YSYEKL.

V gene TRBV19 combines with J gene TRBJ2-1, with D uncertain. The V end was cut by 1 base, the J end by 12 bases, with 13 bases between. The CDR3 extends over 13 amino acids. Germline V gene data show CDR1 as LNHDA and CDR2 as SQIVND (reference sequence). The CDR3 coding sequence is TGTGCCAGTAGTATAGCCTGGGCAGGCGGGCAGTTCTTC. It specifies CASSIAWAGGQFF.

This chain joins TRBV15 and TRBJ1-2; D possibly corresponds to TRBD1 (6 bases). Per the germline V gene, CDR1 is LNHNV and CDR2 is YYDKDF (reference sequence). The CDR3 spans 14 residues. Trimming removed 6 bases at V and 4 bases at J, with 15 bases between. CDR3 sequence (DNA): TGTGCCACCAGTCGGGGGGGGCTTGGCTATGGCTACACCTTC. Translated: CATSRGGLGYGYTF. The variable domain in full, completed from reference TRBV15 and TRBJ1-2, reads DAMVIQNPRYQVTQFGKPVTLSCSQTLNHNVMYWYQQKSSQAPKLLFHYYDKDFNNEADTPDNFQSRRPNTSFCFLDIRSPGLGDTAMYLCATSRGGLGYGYTFGSGTRLTVV.

V and J are TRBV18 and TRBJ1-4; D is unresolved. From germline, CDR1 is KGHSH and CDR2 LQKENI. V was pared by 1 base and J by 1 base, with 7 bases between. The CDR3 has 15 residues. CDR3 nucleotides: TGTGCCAGCTCACCACTAAGTGTAACTAATGAAAAACTGTTTTTT. Translating gives CASSPLSVTNEKLFF.